These 21 T cell receptor beta chains originate from one sample sequenced in a study of shared clonotypes between healthy human individuals. Profiling relied on immunoSEQ multiplex PCR, and the TCRdb table lists in-frame clones only, not all of them. This sample has roughly 2,000,000 clones; just over 90% occur once, and the top ten carry around 1.7%. CD8 cells regarded as naive lacked CD45RO, were positively chosen for CCR7, and omitted terminally differentiated effector memory CD45RA+ cells. Sequenced sample: naive CD8+ T cells from PBMCs. The receptors were sampled from a young man in good health. Some clones in this sample may be carry-over from other donors' samples.

The CDR3 here is CASSLNEGNTEAFF. Written as DNA, the CDR3 is TGTGCCAGCAGTTTAAACGAGGGGAACACTGAAGCTTTCTTT. The V and J genes are TRBV27 and TRBJ1-1; no reliable D call. Trimming removed 2 bases at V and 1 base at J, with 8 bases between. Germline values: CDR1 MNHEY, CDR2 SMNVEV (reference sequence). CDR3 length equals 14 residues.

CDR3 residues: CASSPMGEPAGYTF. The CDR3 region has the DNA TGTGCCAGCAGCCCAATGGGAGAGCCGGCGGGCTACACCTTC. V and J are TRBV7-9 and TRBJ1-2; D is undetermined. The germline gives CDR1 SEHNR, CDR2 FQNEAQ (reference sequence). V lost 5 bases to trimming and J lost 8 bases, with 18 bases between them. The CDR3 has 14 amino acids.

The chain carries TRBV11-2 and TRBJ2-3, with TRBD2 matching 10 bases. Germline V lookup: CDR1 SGHAT, CDR2 FQNNGV. V lost 0 bases and J lost 3; bases outside the gene matches: 6. The CDR3 sequence is 17 residues long. The CDR3 protein is CASSLEAAGGPTDTQYF. The CDR3 DNA reads TGTGCCAGCAGCTTAGAGGCAGCGGGAGGGCCAACAGATACGCAGTATTTT.

This clone was recorded once. The CDR3 reads CATRGQDYNEQFF. The CDR3 DNA reads as TGCGCCACCCGAGGACAGGACTACAATGAGCAGTTCTTC. V gene TRBV10-2 combines with J gene TRBJ2-1; 7 nucleotides match TRBD1. The CDR3 extends over 13 amino acids. The trim removed 10 bases at V and 3 bases at J, leaving 6 bases unmatched. Germline loops: CDR1 WSHSY, CDR2 SAAADI.

As concerns this clone: Other nucleotide sequences from this sample produce the same CDR3. This sequence joins TRBV11-2 and TRBJ2-7, with 7 bases fitting TRBD1. Germline CDR1 and CDR2: SGHAT and FQNNGV. The CDR3 sequence is 14 residues long. V lost 1 base to trimming and J lost 3 bases; unmatched junction nucleotides: 3. The CDR3 protein is CASSLGAGGYEQYF. DNA for the CDR3: TGTGCCAGCAGCTTAGGGGCAGGGGGCTACGAGCAGTACTTC. Looking up the rest from reference TRBV11-2 and TRBJ2-7 gives the full variable domain: EAGVAQSPRYKIIEKRQSVAFWCNPISGHATLYWYQQILGQGPKLLIQFQNNGVVDDSQLPKDRFSAERLKGVDSTLKIQPAKLEDSAVYLCASSLGAGGYEQYFGPGTRLTVT.

The rearrangement uses TRBV15 and TRBJ2-1; 8 bases align to TRBD1. CDR1 is LNHNV and CDR2 is YYDKDF in the germline V gene (reference sequence). The V gene end was trimmed by 8 bases and the J gene end by 2 bases; junction bases not matched to a gene: 8. This CDR3 has 15 residues. CDR3: CATSSDRGTYNEQFF. CDR3 in DNA: TGTGCCACCTCCAGCGACAGGGGAACCTACAATGAGCAGTTCTTC.

V and J are TRBV9 and TRBJ2-3; D might be TRBD1 (5 bases). This CDR3 region has 16 residues. CDR1 is SGDLS, CDR2 YYNGEE, per germline. Trimming took 4 bases from V and 4 from J, leaving 19 bases between them. The CDR3 coding sequence is TGTGCCAGCAGCCCAGAGTTCAGGGTTGGGGCAGATACGCAGTATTTT. Protein product: CASSPEFRVGADTQYF.

In DNA, the CDR3 is TGTGCCAGCAGCTTGCAACAGAGCAATCAGCCCCAGCATTTT. Translation: CASSLQQSNQPQHF. This rearrangement joins TRBV5-6 to TRBJ1-5; D gene unclear. This CDR3 region has 14 residues. With 1 base removed from V and 1 base from J, the gap between germline ends came to 6 bases. CDR1 is SGHDT, CDR2 YYEEEE, per germline.

V gene TRBV27 combines with J gene TRBJ2-1; 7 bases fit TRBD2. The CDR3 has 13 residues. From germline, CDR1 is MNHEY and CDR2 SMNVEV (reference sequence). Unmatched junction bases numbered 9, after V lost 9 bases and J lost 7 bases. CDR3 sequence (DNA): TGTGCCAGTTACAGCCATAGCGGGAATGAGCAGTTCTTC. Protein sequence: CASYSHSGNEQFF.

This sequence joins TRBV19 and TRBJ2-1, with a possible D match to TRBD1 (6 bases). CDR1 LNHDA and CDR2 SQIVND come from the germline V gene (reference sequence). V was shortened by 2 bases and J by 1 base, with 21 bases between the two germline ends. The CDR3 has 19 amino acids. The DNA of the CDR3 is TGTGCCAGTAGTATACAACAGGGAATAATGTTTGCATCCTACAATGAGCAGTTCTTC. This translates into CASSIQQGIMFASYNEQFF.

This chain joins TRBV29-1 and TRBJ2-7; 8 bases agree with TRBD1. The ends lost 5 bases at V and 3 bases at J; junction bases unmatched: 3. CDR3 length: 12 residues. Germline-derived CDR1 and CDR2 are SQVTM and ANQGSEA. DNA of the CDR3: TGCAGCGTTTTAACAGGGGGCTACGAGCAGTACTTC. As protein: CSVLTGGYEQYF.

The J gene is TRBJ1-2, the V gene TRBV19; D remains ambiguous. CDR3 length: 13 amino acids. Trimming left V 6 bases short and J 8 bases short, with 16 bases between. In germline, CDR1 is LNHDA, CDR2 SQIVND (reference sequence). This CDR3 reads CASSPTVGNGYTF. The CDR3 DNA follows: TGTGCCAGTAGCCCCACCGTGGGGAACGGCTACACCTTC.

This chain links TRBV5-1 with TRBJ2-2, with TRBD2 identical over 7 bases. Germline V gives CDR1 SGHRS, CDR2 YFSETQ. The J segment lost 3 bases and the V segment lost 4 bases, leaving 9 bases of the junction unmatched. The CDR3 loop spans 16 amino acids. The CDR3 loop is CASSPHERDHTGELFF. CDR3 nucleotide sequence: TGCGCCAGCAGCCCCCACGAGCGGGACCACACCGGGGAGCTGTTTTTT.

The V gene is TRBV29-1, the J gene TRBJ2-7; 8 bases line up with TRBD2. Per the germline V gene, CDR1 is SQVTM and CDR2 is ANQGSEA. The V gene end was trimmed by 5 bases and the J gene end by 5 bases; junction bases not matched to a gene: 8. The CDR3 loop spans 13 amino acids. The CDR3 DNA is TGCAGCGTTTTGTCGGGGGGGATCCACGAGCAGTACTTC. This translates into CSVLSGGIHEQYF.

This chain joins TRBV5-1 and TRBJ1-2; D unclear. Germline CDR1 reads SGHRS; CDR2 reads YFSETQ. Trimming took off 1 base at V and 6 bases at J, with 13 bases between the two ends. CDR3 length equals 14 residues. The DNA for the CDR3 is TGCGCCAGCAGCTTGCGTGTCGGAATGGATGGCTACACCTTC. Translated: CASSLRVGMDGYTF. The full variable domain, completed using reference TRBV5-1 and TRBJ1-2, is KAGVTQTPRYLIKTRGQQVTLSCSPISGHRSVSWYQQTPGQGLQFLFEYFSETQRNKGNFPGRFSGRQFSNSRSEMNVSTLELGDSALYLCASSLRVGMDGYTFGSGTRLTVV.

This chain connects TRBV10-3 to TRBJ2-7; 8 bases align to TRBD1. From germline, CDR1 is ENHRY and CDR2 SYGVKD. V dropped 6 bases and J dropped 4; count of bases not matched to a gene: 11. CDR3 length equals 15 residues. The CDR3 reads CAISPQTGVGYEQYF. The CDR3 DNA follows: TGTGCCATCAGCCCACAGACAGGGGTAGGGTACGAGCAGTACTTC.

The V call is TRBV5-5, the J call TRBJ2-3; 8 bases fit TRBD1. V shed 4 bases and J 5 bases; nucleotides not matched to a gene: 6. Germline lookup yields CDR1 SGHKS and CDR2 YYEKEE (reference sequence). This CDR3 is built from 14 residues. The CDR3 nucleotides are TGTGCCAGCAGCGTCCAGGGGGCTCGAGATACGCAGTATTTT. Protein sequence: CASSVQGARDTQYF.

With regard to this clone: Other DNA sequences in this specimen translate into the identical CDR3. The V call is TRBV7-9, the J call TRBJ2-7; D unclear. Trimming removed 5 bases at V and 2 bases at J, with 13 bases between. The CDR3 is 14 amino acids. Germline values: CDR1 SEHNR, CDR2 FQNEAQ (reference sequence). The CDR3 nucleotides are TGTGCCAGCAGCCCCGGCACGAGACCCTACGAGCAGTACTTC. Its translation is CASSPGTRPYEQYF.

The rearrangement uses TRBV9 and TRBJ1-1; no reliable D call. Trimming took 0 bases from V and 4 from J, leaving 7 bases between them. The CDR3 extends over 13 amino acids. Germline V gene sequence: CDR1 SGDLS, CDR2 YYNGEE. The CDR3 loop is CASSVALSTEAFF. The CDR3 region has the DNA TGTGCCAGCAGCGTAGCTCTGAGCACTGAAGCTTTCTTT.

This clone came up a few times. The gene calls are TRBV10-3 and TRBJ1-3; D ambiguous. The CDR3 runs to 11 residues. The germline V gene has CDR1 ENHRY and CDR2 SYGVKD. V gave up 7 bases and J gave up 2 bases, with 3 bases separating them. The CDR3 loop reads CAITAGNTIYF. CDR3 DNA: TGTGCCATCACTGCTGGAAACACCATATATTTT.

The chain employs TRBV5-1 and TRBJ1-1, with 7 bases identical to TRBD1. The V gene end was trimmed by 0 bases and the J gene end by 4 bases; junction bases not matched to a gene: 9. The CDR3 is 16 amino acids. Germline assignment: CDR1 SGHRS and CDR2 YFSETQ. The CDR3 coding sequence is TGCGCCAGCAGCTTGGGGCGCAGGGGGGTGAGCACTGAAGCTTTCTTT. As protein: CASSLGRRGVSTEAFF.